This T cell receptor beta chain was identified in a study of cytomegalovirus exposure and HLA in healthy donors. The CDR3 loop spans 14 amino acids. Trimming shortened V by 2 bases and J by 6 bases, and 14 bases separated the two germline ends. The V gene's germline CDR1 is MNHNS and CDR2 SASEGT. The PCR ran on 60 Vbeta and 13 Jbeta primers. Assay: immunoSEQ multiplex PCR; the TCRdb copy retains only in-frame clones and omits some. The sample holds about 120,000 clones, 70% to 85% seen once. The J gene is TRBJ2-7, the V gene TRBV6-1; unclear D gene. Sequencing was performed on PBMCs. The TCR comes from a female donor in good health and CMV-seronegative. CDR3 nucleotide sequence: TGTGCCAGCAGTGAACTCGGCATTAGCTCCGAGCAGTACTTC. Translation gives CASSELGISSEQYF.